This T cell receptor (beta chain) was documented in a study of sequential checkpoint blockade in melanoma. About the research overall: Randomization was 1:1 between first-line nivolumab→ipilimumab and ipilimumab→nivolumab. Both treatment sequences were followed by maintenance nivolumab.

TCRdb keeps only in-frame clones here, not all; method: immunoSEQ multiplex PCR. The sample contains about 13,000 clones, about three quarters of which appear only once. The treatment: randomized to nivolumab then ipilimumab (arm A) or the reverse (arm B). From thawed PBMCs, live CD3+CD8+ cells negative for CD19 and CD56 were sorted. The origin of this receptor is a human donor with melanoma. Sequencing used CD8+ T cells sorted from blood (inferred from file names), obtained from a patient given nivolumab and ipilimumab in sequence.

As DNA, the CDR3 is TGTGCCTGGAGTGATATCCCTAGCGCCAACACCGGGGAGCTGTTTTTT. Translated, it gives CAWSDIPSANTGELFF. The J gene is TRBJ2-2, the V gene TRBV30; D is possibly TRBD2 (6 bases). The CDR3 runs to 16 residues. Germline CDR1 GTSNPN, CDR2 SVGIG (reference sequence). V gave up 1 base and J gave up 2 bases, with 14 bases separating them.